Below, 14 T cell receptor beta chains from the same sample are listed, as sequenced in a study of spatial heterogeneity in lung cancer (dated by TCRdb to about 2019). Their specific antigens are unknown. Paper-wide results and their limitations: The tumor nonsynonymous mutation count correlated with the number of expanded intratumoral alpha and beta TCRs.

Reading the label with the study, this specimen's time point is: sample taken at primary tumor resection. Library preparation employed 5' RACE. TCRdb lists the instrument as NextSeq 500. TCRdb handled the public reads itself, with Q25 trimming in fastp and clone calling in MiXCR, and kept productive beta chains. Duplicate CDR3 protein sequences are folded into a single record with the most common DNA and genes. Present in this sample are some 25,000 distinct CDR3 sequences, around 6.5% of which were seen just once. The ten largest clones represent more than 20% of the sample. The material was lung tumor tissue, obtained at surgery. Receptor source: a male donor with early-stage non-small cell lung cancer.

This clonotype was counted at least ten times. This chain connects TRBV6-5 to TRBJ2-1; TRBD2 might be the D (6 bases). The length of the CDR3 is 14 residues. The germline gives CDR1 MNHEY, CDR2 SVGAGI. Trimming stripped 4 bases from V and 2 bases from J, with 9 bases between. CDR3 DNA sequence: TGTGCCAGCAGTTGGGACTCCGCCTACAATGAGCAGTTCTTC. This translates into CASSWDSAYNEQFF.

The genes are TRBV30 and TRBJ1-4; D gene unclear. This CDR3 has 13 amino acids. V shed 4 bases and J shed 0 bases, with 6 bases lying between them. The germline V gene has CDR1 GTSNPN and CDR2 SVGIG (reference sequence). CDR3 DNA sequence: TGTGCCTGGAACGATGCAACTAATGAAAAACTGTTTTTT. Translating it yields CAWNDATNEKLFF.

At least ten counts were recorded for this clonotype. The V and J genes are TRBV29-1 and TRBJ1-2, with TRBD1 as a possible D gene (5 bases). The V end was cut by 6 bases, the J end by 3 bases, with 11 bases between. Germline CDR1 reads SQVTM; CDR2 reads ANQGSEA. The CDR3 loop spans 12 amino acids. The CDR3: CSVARGDYGYTF. CDR3 nucleotide sequence: TGCAGCGTGGCCCGGGGGGACTATGGCTACACCTTC.

In this sample, this clonotype turned up many times. This chain joins TRBV4-2 and TRBJ2-1, with TRBD1 as a possible D gene (6 bases). The CDR3 spans 16 residues. Germline CDR1 LGHNA, CDR2 YNFKEQ. The V end was cut by 4 bases, the J end by 2 bases, with 15 bases between. This chain's CDR3 is CASSPRGRGTYNEQFF. The CDR3 nucleotides are TGTGCCAGCAGCCCCAGGGGTCGAGGGACCTACAATGAGCAGTTCTTC.

This rearrangement joins TRBV5-4 to TRBJ2-3, with 9 bases identical to TRBD1. CDR1 is SGHNT and CDR2 is YYREEE in the germline V gene (reference sequence). The CDR3 is 14 amino acids. CDR3 amino acids: CVSRPGQGTDTQYF. In nucleotides, the CDR3 is TGTGTCAGTAGGCCGGGACAGGGTACAGATACGCAGTATTTT.

For this clonotype: Given a much more abundant clone one base away, this may be a read error. The gene calls are TRBV20-1 and TRBJ1-5; D might be TRBD1 (5 bases). Germline assignment: CDR1 DFQATT and CDR2 SNEGSKA (reference sequence). The CDR3 consists of 12 residues. V was clipped by 6 bases and J by 4 bases, with 10 bases between them. The CDR3 protein is CSACGGNQPQHF. The CDR3 DNA follows: TGCAGTGCCTGTGGGGGGAATCAGCCCCAGCATTTT.

This clonotype was found many times. The rearrangement uses TRBV28 and TRBJ2-7; D uncertain. Germline lookup yields CDR1 MDHEN and CDR2 SYDVKM. V lost 6 bases to trimming and J lost 6 bases, with 9 bases between them. The CDR3 spans 11 residues. The CDR3 sequence is CASSKIFEQYF. The CDR3 DNA reads TGTGCCAGCAGCAAAATCTTCGAGCAGTACTTC.

This clonotype was observed a handful of times. V is TRBV4-1 and J is TRBJ1-3; D unresolved. Trimming cost V 0 bases and J 0 bases, with 9 bases left between them. The CDR3 extends over 16 amino acids. Per germline, CDR1 MGHRA and CDR2 YSYEKL. The CDR3 reads CASSQDDGRSGNTIYF. The CDR3 DNA sequence: TGCGCCAGCAGCCAAGACGACGGTCGCTCTGGAAACACCATATATTTT.

This clonotype was detected many times. The chain combines TRBV20-1 with TRBJ2-7; 9 nucleotides align to TRBD2. The germline V gene encodes CDR1 DFQATT and CDR2 SNEGSKA (reference sequence). Trimming cost V 0 bases and J 6 bases; bases outside gene matches: 9. The CDR3 is 15 amino acids. In nucleotides, the CDR3 is TGCAGTGCTAGAGAATCCAGCGGGGGGTTATCCGAGCAGTACTTC. Protein sequence: CSARESSGGLSEQYF.

The table lists this clonotype with many counts. J is TRBJ1-5 and V is TRBV28, with 7 bases lining up with TRBD1. Germline values: CDR1 MDHEN, CDR2 SYDVKM. This CDR3 has 14 amino acids. The V gene end was trimmed by 4 bases and the J gene end by 6 bases; junction bases not matched to a gene: 6. CDR3 in DNA: TGTGCCAGCAGTTCATCAGGGGGGGGTCAGCCCCAGCATTTT. This sequence encodes CASSSSGGGQPQHF. The full variable domain, completed using reference TRBV28 and TRBJ1-5, is DVKVTQSSRYLVKRTGEKVFLECVQDMDHENMFWYRQDPGLGLRLIYFSYDVKMKEKGDIPEGYSVSREKKERFSLILESASTNQTSMYLCASSSSGGGQPQHFGDGTRLSIL.

The chain carries TRBV5-4 and TRBJ2-5; possibly TRBD2 for D (5 bases). The length of the CDR3 is 14 residues. CDR1 and CDR2 (germline): SGHNT, YYREEE (reference sequence). Trimming left V 0 bases short and J 1 base short, with 7 bases between. CDR3 residues: CASSLGRAQETQYF. CDR3 DNA: TGTGCCAGCAGCTTGGGGCGGGCCCAAGAGACCCAGTACTTC.

The chain combines TRBV7-2 with TRBJ1-5, with D uncertain. Germline loops: CDR1 SGHTA, CDR2 FQGNSA. This CDR3 has 16 amino acids. V gave up 0 bases and J gave up 6 bases, with 15 bases separating them. CDR3 bases: TGTGCCAGCAGCTTAGCGCAGGCGGGGAGGGCTCAGCCCCAGCATTTT. The encoded protein is CASSLAQAGRAQPQHF.

The chain combines TRBV20-1 with TRBJ1-2, with D perhaps TRBD1 (6 bases). The V and J ends lost 4 bases and 5 bases respectively, with 8 bases between them. CDR3 length: 11 amino acids. The V gene's germline CDR1 is DFQATT and CDR2 SNEGSKA (reference sequence). The CDR3, as DNA: TGCAGTGCTAACAGGGCTTATGGCTACACCTTC. Encoded protein: CSANRAYGYTF.

This clonotype has just one count. This chain uses TRBV3-1 with TRBJ2-7; D is unclear. The CDR3 extends over 14 amino acids. The V end lost 4 bases, the J end lost 2 bases, and 12 bases lay between the germline ends. The germline gives CDR1 LGHDT, CDR2 YNNKEL (reference sequence). The DNA for the CDR3 is TGTGCCAGCAGCCGAAGCCCAGATACCTACGAGCAGTACTTC. This sequence encodes CASSRSPDTYEQYF.